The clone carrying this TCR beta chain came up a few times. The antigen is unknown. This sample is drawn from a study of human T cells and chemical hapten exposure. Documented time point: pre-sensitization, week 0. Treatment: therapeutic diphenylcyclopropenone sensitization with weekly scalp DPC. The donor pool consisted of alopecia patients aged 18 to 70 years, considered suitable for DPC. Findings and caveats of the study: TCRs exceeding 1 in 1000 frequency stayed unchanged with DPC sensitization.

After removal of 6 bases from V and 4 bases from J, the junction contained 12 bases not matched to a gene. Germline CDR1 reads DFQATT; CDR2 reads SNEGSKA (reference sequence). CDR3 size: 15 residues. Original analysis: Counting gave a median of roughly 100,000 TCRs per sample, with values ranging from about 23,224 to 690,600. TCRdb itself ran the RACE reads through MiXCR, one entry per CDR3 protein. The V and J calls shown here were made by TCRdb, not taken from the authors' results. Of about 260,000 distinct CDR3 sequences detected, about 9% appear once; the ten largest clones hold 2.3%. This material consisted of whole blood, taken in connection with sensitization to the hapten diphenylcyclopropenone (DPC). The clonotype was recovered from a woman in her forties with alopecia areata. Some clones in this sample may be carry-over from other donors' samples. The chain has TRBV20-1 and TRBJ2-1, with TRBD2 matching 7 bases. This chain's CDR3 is CSAIRGRAAYNEQFF. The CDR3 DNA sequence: TGCAGTGCAATACGTGGGAGGGCAGCTTACAATGAGCAGTTCTTC.